This TCR beta chain is drawn from a study of blood T cell repertoires in COVID-19. Only in-frame clones appear in the TCRdb table, and some are missing; sequencing was by immunoSEQ multiplex PCR. This sample has 44,000 or so clones, with less than 90% found just once. Germline V gene sequence: CDR1 LNHDA, CDR2 SQIVND (reference sequence). V lost 11 bases, J lost 3 bases, and 6 bases stayed unmatched. The CDR3 runs to 12 residues. The TCR comes from a human donor in a cohort sampled during active COVID-19. V gene TRBV19 combines with J gene TRBJ1-1, with 7 positions matching TRBD1. The sample comprised peripheral blood. For the CDR3, the DNA is TGTGCCGCCCGGGACAGAGACACTGAAGCTTTCTTT. The encoded protein is CAARDRDTEAFF.